The 27 T cell receptor beta chains given below trace back to one sample, sequenced in a study of neurological immune-mediated disorders (dated by TCRdb to 2018 to 2020). Receptor amplification or capture employed 5' RACE. The sequencer was an Illumina HiSeq 2500. TCRdb's own reprocessing of the public reads used fastp at Q25 and MiXCR and kept productive beta chains. All rows with the same CDR3 protein become a single entry with the most common DNA and genes. This sample is represented by roughly 70,000 distinct CDR3 sequences; 4% to 6% of them were singletons. The ten most abundant clones make up over 2.5% of the sample. Specimen: PBMCs. All receptors derive from a woman aged 30 to 39 with multiple sclerosis.

Ten or more counts support this clonotype. The chain joins TRBV9 to TRBJ1-1, with D unresolved. CDR1 SGDLS and CDR2 YYNGEE come from the germline V gene. V was shortened by 4 bases and J by 0 bases, with 4 bases between the two germline ends. CDR3 length equals 12 residues. Here the CDR3 reads CASSRLNTEAFF. For the CDR3, the DNA is TGTGCCAGCAGCAGGTTGAACACTGAAGCTTTCTTT.

This clonotype was observed at least ten times. The chain is built from TRBV7-6 and TRBJ2-2; no clear D gene. CDR1 and CDR2 (germline): SGHVS, FNYEAQ. The length of the CDR3 is 13 residues. V lost 5 bases to trimming and J lost 6 bases, with 10 bases between them. CDR3 amino acids: CASSPPGPGELFF. The CDR3, as DNA: TGTGCCAGCAGCCCCCCCGGGCCCGGGGAGCTGTTTTTT.

This clonotype has at least ten counts. J is TRBJ2-5 and V is TRBV7-2, with 14 bases fitting TRBD2. Unmatched junction bases numbered 14, after V lost 5 bases and J lost 9 bases. This CDR3 has 17 residues. Per the germline V gene, CDR1 is SGHTA and CDR2 is FQGNSA. The CDR3 bases are TGTGCCAGCAGCGCAAAGCGGACTAGCGGGGGGTGGGGGGCCCAGTACTTC. Amino acid sequence: CASSAKRTSGGWGAQYF.

This clonotype was counted many times. V and J are TRBV20-1 and TRBJ2-5, with no clear D. The CDR3 is made up of 14 amino acids. V shed 1 base and J shed 1 base, with 10 bases lying between them. CDR1 and CDR2 (germline): DFQATT, SNEGSKA (reference sequence). CDR3 loop: CSARASLGQETQYF. CDR3 DNA: TGCAGTGCTAGAGCGTCCCTAGGCCAAGAGACCCAGTACTTC.

The rearrangement uses TRBV5-1 and TRBJ2-5; TRBD2 is a possible D gene (6 bases). There are 13 residues in the CDR3. The germline CDR1 and CDR2 sequences are SGHRS and YFSETQ. Trimming took off 4 bases at V and 4 bases at J, with 11 bases between the two ends. CDR3 residues: CASSPGSGETQYF. CDR3 in DNA: TGCGCCAGCAGCCCCGGGAGTGGAGAGACCCAGTACTTC.

The rearrangement joins TRBV4-1 to TRBJ2-2; 7 bases are shared with TRBD2. This CDR3 is built from 18 residues. Germline CDR1 and CDR2: MGHRA and YSYEKL. V shed 1 base, J shed 1 base, and the junction held 9 bases outside the gene matches. The CDR3 DNA follows: TGCGCCAGCAGCCAAGCCCCTTTGATAGCGGGGAACACCGGGGAGCTGTTTTTT. Encoded protein: CASSQAPLIAGNTGELFF.

The sample holds many counts of this clonotype. The chain carries TRBV5-1 and TRBJ2-1; tentatively, D is TRBD2 (6 bases). The CDR3 consists of 15 residues. V was cut by 4 bases and J by 10 bases, with 21 bases left in between. Germline lookup yields CDR1 SGHRS and CDR2 YFSETQ. The CDR3 protein is CASSVGGEAFREQFF. CDR3 bases: TGCGCCAGCAGCGTAGGAGGGGAGGCCTTCAGGGAGCAGTTCTTC.

This clonotype showed up many times. The CDR3 sequence: CASSLSTGDQPQHF. The CDR3 DNA is TGTGCCAGCAGTTTATCGACAGGGGATCAGCCCCAGCATTTT. The rearrangement joins TRBV12-3 or TRBV12-4 to TRBJ1-5, with 8 positions matching TRBD1. The CDR3 contains 14 residues. With V trimmed by 2 bases and J by 5 bases, 2 bases remained unmatched.

This clonotype was picked up many times. The chain has TRBV5-1 and TRBJ2-7; 8 nucleotides line up with TRBD2. This CDR3 comprises 15 residues. The V gene's germline CDR1 is SGHRS and CDR2 YFSETQ. V dropped 4 bases and J dropped 2; count of bases not matched to a gene: 8. Here the CDR3 reads CASSRGGDTTYEQYF. In DNA form, the CDR3 reads TGCGCCAGCAGCCGGGGGGGAGACACGACCTACGAGCAGTACTTC.

This clonotype was found many times. This chain uses TRBV20-1 with TRBJ1-1; no reliable D call. The CDR3 has 13 amino acids. The germline V gene encodes CDR1 DFQATT and CDR2 SNEGSKA (reference sequence). CDR3 DNA sequence: TGCAGGATACCGCAGCCGACGAACACTGAAGCTTTCTTT. This sequence encodes CRIPQPTNTEAFF.

This clonotype was recorded many times. The chain combines TRBV6-6 with TRBJ1-5, with 7 nucleotides matching TRBD1. The germline CDR1 and CDR2 sequences are MNHNY and SVGAGI (reference sequence). The V and J ends lost 7 bases and 3 bases, in that order; junction bases with no gene match: 6. The CDR3 extends over 14 amino acids. The chain's CDR3 is CASKPGQINQPQHF. The CDR3 nucleotides read TGTGCCAGCAAACCGGGACAGATCAATCAGCCCCAGCATTTT.

This clonotype was recorded many times. The chain links TRBV12-3 or TRBV12-4 to TRBJ2-7; D unclear. The CDR3 has 14 amino acids. V shed 4 bases and J shed 4 bases, with 14 bases lying between them. The CDR3 sequence is CASSSVGPPYEQYF. The CDR3 DNA follows: TGTGCCAGCAGTTCCGTTGGACCGCCATACGAGCAGTACTTC.

This clonotype was detected only a few times. Since a much larger clone is just one base distant, this may be a read error. This sequence joins TRBV5-8 and TRBJ2-6, with D maybe TRBD1 (5 bases). CDR3 size: 13 residues. Looked up from germline, CDR1 is SGHTS and CDR2 is YDEGEE. DNA for the CDR3: TGTGCCAGCAGCTTCGCTGGGGCCAAAGTCCTGACTTTC. It translates to CASSFAGAKVLTF.

This clonotype was counted ten times or more. The gene calls are TRBV5-1 and TRBJ1-6, with D hard to call. Trimming removed 0 bases at V and 8 bases at J, with 6 bases between. Germline assignment: CDR1 SGHRS and CDR2 YFSETQ. The CDR3 spans 13 residues. The CDR3 DNA is TGCGCCAGCAGCTTGGATGCAGATTCACCCCTCCACTTT. Translation gives CASSLDADSPLHF.

Ten or more counts support this clonotype. The gene calls are TRBV12-3 or TRBV12-4 and TRBJ2-4; no reliable D call. Trimming stripped 1 base from V and 6 bases from J, with 10 bases between. This CDR3 is 14 amino acids long. CDR3 in amino acids: CASSLGPVRNIQYF. CDR3 bases: TGTGCCAGCAGTTTAGGTCCAGTCAGAAACATTCAGTACTTC.

A few counts support this clonotype. The chain combines TRBV7-9 with TRBJ2-7, with TRBD1 identical over 8 bases. CDR3 length: 14 residues. Unmatched junction bases numbered 6, after V lost 5 bases and J lost 3 bases. CDR1 is SEHNR and CDR2 is FQNEAQ in the germline V gene (reference sequence). In DNA, the CDR3 is TGTGCCAGCAGCCCCTCAGGGGGCTACTACGAGCAGTACTTC. Translated, it gives CASSPSGGYYEQYF.

As to this clonotype: A much more abundant neighbour one base away suggests this may be a read error. The chain combines TRBV7-2 with TRBJ2-7; D gene ambiguous. Trimming pared 1 base from V and 3 bases from J, leaving 13 bases between. The CDR3 consists of 15 residues. Germline V gene data show CDR1 as SGHTA and CDR2 as FQGNSA. In DNA form, the CDR3 reads TGTGCCAGCAGCTTAGAGTTTGCAACATACTACGAGCAGTACTTC. It specifies CASSLEFATYYEQYF.

This clonotype has ten or more counts. This CDR3 is CASSSQGVGNTIYF. CDR3 nucleotides: TGTGCCAGCAGTTCACAGGGGGTTGGAAACACCATATATTTT. The chain is built from TRBV7-2 and TRBJ1-3; 8 nucleotides align to TRBD1. Germline assignment: CDR1 SGHTA and CDR2 FQGNSA. Trimming removed 6 bases from V and 3 bases from J; junction bases left unmatched: 4. The length of the CDR3 is 14 residues.

This clonotype was counted many times. The chain combines TRBV7-8 with TRBJ1-4, with 7 nucleotides matching TRBD1. V trimming: 3 bases; J trimming: 7 bases; junction bases outside the gene matches: 8. Germline CDR1 SGHVS, CDR2 FQNEAQ. The CDR3 runs to 15 residues. Written as DNA, the CDR3 is TGTGCCAGCAGCTTCCCCGACAGGGAGGGTGAAAAACTGTTTTTT. This codes for CASSFPDREGEKLFF.

This clonotype was picked up many times. The chain joins TRBV3-1 to TRBJ1-1, with D hard to call. Germline V gene lookup returns CDR1 LGHDT and CDR2 YNNKEL (reference sequence). The CDR3 has 15 amino acids. V lost 6 bases, J lost 2 bases, and 16 bases lay in between. CDR3 region: CASRSGSSSNTEAFF. CDR3 DNA: TGTGCCAGCAGGAGTGGAAGCAGCAGCAACACTGAAGCTTTCTTT. The entire variable domain, with the rest obtained from reference TRBV3-1 and TRBJ1-1, is as follows: DTAVSQTPKYLVTQMGNDKSIKCEQNLGHDTMYWYKQDSKKFLKIMFSYNNKELIINETVPNRFSPKSPDKAHLNLHINSLELGDSAVYFCASRSGSSSNTEAFFGQGTRLTVV.

This clonotype was counted many times. The gene calls are TRBV29-1 and TRBJ2-1, with 10 bases fitting TRBD2. This CDR3 comprises 14 residues. Unmatched junction bases numbered 7, after V lost 4 bases and J lost 7 bases. From germline, CDR1 is SQVTM and CDR2 ANQGSEA. The CDR3 here is CSVVWLAGVNEQFF. Written as DNA, the CDR3 is TGCAGCGTTGTGTGGCTAGCGGGGGTTAATGAGCAGTTCTTC.

Remarks on this clonotype: Germline and junction disagree at one end, which may indicate a read error. This chain joins TRBV9 and TRBJ1-5, with a tentative D call TRBD1 (5 bases). This CDR3 has 16 residues. CDR1 is SGDLS, CDR2 YYNGEE, per germline. The CDR3 DNA reads as TGTGCCAGCAGCCCCGGAGTCGGGGCTAGCAATCAGCCCCAGAATTTT. Protein: CASSPGVGASNQPQNF.

The sample holds a few counts of this clonotype. At one end the junction does not follow the germline gene, possibly because of a read error. The chain recombines TRBV2 with TRBJ2-7, with TRBD1 matching over 9 bases. This CDR3 has 12 amino acids. CDR1 and CDR2 (germline): SNHLY, FYNNEI. The chain's CDR3 is CASSADRGVGGF. The CDR3 nucleotides are TGTGCCAGCAGTGCGGACAGGGGTGTAGGTGGGTTC.

V usage is TRBV27 and J usage is TRBJ1-1, with 7 bases lining up with TRBD1. From germline, CDR1 is MNHEY and CDR2 SMNVEV (reference sequence). The CDR3 sequence is 14 residues long. Losses at the gene ends were 2 bases for V and 4 bases for J; bases not matched to a gene: 4. The CDR3: CASSLTGVGTEAFF. The CDR3 region has the DNA TGTGCCAGCAGTTTAACAGGGGTGGGCACTGAAGCTTTCTTT.

This clonotype showed up many times. This chain uses TRBV10-3 with TRBJ2-7; 9 bases line up with TRBD2. The CDR3 covers 15 residues. V dropped 0 bases and J dropped 2; count of bases not matched to a gene: 2. The germline V gene encodes CDR1 ENHRY and CDR2 SYGVKD. Here the CDR3 reads CAISESRGGPYEQYF. Here the CDR3 DNA reads TGTGCCATCAGTGAGTCGCGGGGGGGACCCTACGAGCAGTACTTC.

This clonotype appeared many times. The chain recombines TRBV2 with TRBJ1-2, with 9 positions matching TRBD1. V dropped 6 bases and J dropped 7; count of bases not matched to a gene: 9. The V gene's germline CDR1 is SNHLY and CDR2 FYNNEI. This CDR3 spans 14 amino acids. CDR3 loop: CASRSTGGVLGYTF. CDR3 nucleotides: TGTGCCAGCAGGTCGACAGGGGGTGTTCTTGGCTACACCTTC.

The chain recombines TRBV24-1 with TRBJ2-1; the match to TRBD2 covers 11 bases. CDR3 length equals 15 residues. Germline V gene sequence: CDR1 KGHDR, CDR2 SFDVKD. The junction had 5 bases not matched to a gene; V was cut back by 2 bases and J by 9 bases. This CDR3 reads CATSDSWGLAVEQFF. CDR3 sequence (DNA): TGTGCCACCAGTGATTCGTGGGGACTAGCGGTTGAGCAGTTCTTC.